A selection of T cell receptor beta chains follows, all from one sample in a study of blood T cells in healthy people across ages. Using its own MiXCR run on the 5' RACE reads, TCRdb lists one record per CDR3 protein. The data hold 600,000 or so distinct CDR3 sequences, with around 31% observed a single time. Sequenced material: blood. The receptors come from a woman older than 75 in good health. The CDR3 runs from the conserved cysteine through the conserved F or W. D genes are given only for firm matches. Only part of the rows carry a size: once, few, many, or a class if the clone is expanded.

TRBJ1-6 | 14 | NA | NA | TRBV30 | CAWSRAGGMSPLHF | TGTGCCTGGAGTAGGGCAGGTGGTATGTCACCCCTCCACTTT
TRBJ2-4 | 16 | TRBD2 | many | TRBV11-2 | CASSSRASGGFNIQYF | TGTGCCAGCAGCTCTCGGGCTAGCGGGGGGTTCAACATTCAGTACTTC
TRBJ1-2 | 16 | TRBD1 | few | TRBV7-2 | CARSSRPGQGAYGYTF | TGTGCCCGCAGCTCCCGGCCGGGACAGGGGGCGTATGGCTACACCTTC
TRBJ2-4 | 15 | TRBD2 | many | TRBV28 | CASSPSGGLKNIQYF | TGTGCCAGCAGCCCATCGGGGGGGCTTAAAAACATTCAGTACTTC
TRBJ1-5 | 16 | NA | many | TRBV7-2 | CASSLEGSSGNQPQHF | TGTGCCAGCAGCTTAGAGGGGTCATCTGGCAATCAGCCCCAGCATTTT
TRBJ2-1 | 15 | NA | NA | TRBV7-2 | CASSPDRLRNNKQFF | TGTGCCAGCAGCCCGGACAGACTTCGTAACAATAAGCAGTTCTTC
TRBJ2-5 | 14 | NA | many | TRBV7-3 | CASSLTGEPGTQYF | TGTGCCAGCAGCTTAACTGGGGAGCCGGGGACCCAGTACTTC
TRBJ2-7 | 14 | NA | NA | TRBV6-1 | CASSEGYRANEQYF | TGTGCCAGCAGTGAAGGGTACAGGGCCAATGAGCAGTACTTC
TRBJ1-6 | 17 | NA | NA | TRBV28 | CASSTQQGPLKDSPLHF | TGTGCCAGCAGTACCCAACAAGGCCCATTGAAGGATTCACCCCTCCACTTT
TRBJ2-7 | 14 | TRBD1 | NA | TRBV2 | CAGNPGTDSYEQYF | TGTGCCGGCAACCCCGGGACAGATTCCTACGAGCAGTACTTC
TRBJ2-1 | 15 | NA | NA | TRBV28 | CASSIISGAYNEQFF | TGTGCCAGCAGTATAATCTCGGGAGCCTACAATGAGCAGTTCTTC
TRBJ1-1 | 13 | NA | NA | TRBV10-3 | CAISGPTNTEAFF | TGTGCCATCAGTGGACCTACGAACACTGAAGCTTTCTTT
TRBJ2-1 | 14 | NA | many | TRBV20-1 | CSARSQRAYNEQFF | TGCAGTGCTAGATCCCAGCGCGCCTACAATGAGCAGTTCTTC
TRBJ2-7 | 15 | TRBD2 | NA | TRBV5-1 | CASSSSASGAYEQYF | TGCGCCAGCAGCTCGTCGGCTAGCGGGGCCTACGAGCAGTACTTC
TRBJ2-3 | 14 | TRBD2 | few | TRBV24-1 | CATQTSGRSDTQYF | TGTGCCACCCAGACTAGCGGGAGATCAGATACGCAGTATTTT
TRBJ2-5 | 13 | TRBD1 | many | TRBV28 | CASSLGTAETQYF | TGTGCCAGCAGTTTGGGGACAGCGGAGACCCAGTACTTC
TRBJ2-2 | 13 | NA | NA | TRBV7-3 | CASSFKNTGELFF | TGTGCCAGCAGCTTTAAGAACACCGGGGAGCTGTTTTTT
TRBJ1-6 | 15 | NA | few | TRBV7-9 | CASSDGTARSSPLHF | TGTGCCAGCAGCGACGGGACCGCGAGGAGTTCACCCCTCCACTTT
TRBJ2-5 | 13 | NA | many | TRBV14 | CASSQGPLETQYF | TGTGCCAGCAGCCAAGGTCCGTTGGAGACCCAGTACTTC
TRBJ2-1 | 12 | NA | many | TRBV20-1 | CSARATYNEQFF | TGCAGTGCTAGAGCCACTTACAATGAGCAGTTCTTC
TRBJ2-5 | 14 | TRBD2 | many | TRBV20-1 | CSAGTSGGKKTQYF | TGCAGTGCTGGGACTAGCGGGGGGAAGAAGACCCAGTACTTC
TRBJ1-1 | 15 | NA | many | TRBV29-1 | CSDYRSRATNTEAFF | TGCAGTGATTACCGAAGCAGGGCCACGAACACTGAAGCTTTCTTT
TRBJ1-6 | 14 | NA | few | TRBV30 | CAWSVGTHQSPLHF | TGTGCCTGGAGTGTTGGTACCCACCAATCACCCCTCCACTTT
TRBJ1-5 | 13 | NA | NA | TRBV30 | CAWSRGAAQPQHF | TGTGCCTGGTCTCGGGGGGCCGCTCAGCCCCAGCATTTT
TRBJ2-7 | 13 | TRBD2 | NA | TRBV20-1 | CSGGSEYYYEQYF | TGCAGTGGCGGGAGTGAGTACTATTACGAGCAGTACTTC
TRBJ1-1 | 13 | TRBD1 | many | TRBV20-1 | CSATGQGGTEAFF | TGCAGTGCTACCGGACAGGGGGGGACTGAAGCTTTCTTT
TRBJ1-5 | 13 | TRBD1 | many | TRBV30 | CAWRGQGVLPQHF | TGTGCCTGGAGGGGACAGGGGGTCTTGCCCCAGCATTTT
TRBJ1-1 | 13 | NA | many | TRBV5-1 | CASSLDRNTEAFF | TGTGCCAGCAGCTTAGATCGGAACACTGAAGCTTTCTTT
TRBJ1-2 | 14 | NA | few | TRBV2 | CASREAGAVYGYTF | TGTGCCAGCAGGGAAGCAGGGGCGGTCTATGGCTACACCTTC
TRBJ2-1 | 18 | TRBD2 | few | TRBV18 | CASSPTASGGPAYNEQFF | TGTGCCAGCTCACCAACGGCTAGCGGGGGCCCCGCCTACAATGAGCAGTTCTTC
TRBJ2-2 | 14 | TRBD1 | NA | TRBV24-1 | CATSRDRATGELFF | TGTGCCACCAGCAGGGACAGGGCCACCGGGGAGCTGTTTTTT
TRBJ2-3 | 16 | TRBD1 | NA | TRBV24-1 | CATSDTGQGTPYTQYF | TGTGCCACCAGTGATACTGGACAGGGGACCCCATATACGCAGTATTTT
TRBJ2-7 | 16 | NA | many | TRBV20-1 | CSARDPGSGSSYEQYF | TGCAGTGCTAGAGATCCCGGGTCGGGGAGCTCCTACGAGCAGTACTTC
TRBJ2-7 | 14 | NA | many | TRBV5-1 | CASRGSDSSYEQYF | TGCGCCAGCAGAGGGTCGGACTCCTCCTACGAGCAGTACTTC
TRBJ2-7 | 15 | NA | NA | TRBV7-2 | CASSAFWVGSYEQYF | TGTGCCAGCAGCGCGTTTTGGGTCGGCTCCTACGAGCAGTACTTC
TRBJ2-3 | 16 | TRBD2 | many | TRBV5-1 | CASSLGLAGGVDTQYF | TGCGCCAGCAGCTTGGGTCTAGCGGGTGGCGTGGATACGCAGTATTTT
TRBJ1-4 | 15 | NA | few | TRBV5-1 | CASSPRTSAGEKLFF | TGCGCCAGCAGCCCGAGGACGTCTGCGGGTGAAAAACTGTTTTTT
TRBJ1-2 | 13 | NA | few | TRBV13 | CASSGGQLYGYTF | TGTGCCAGCAGCGGAGGACAGCTCTATGGCTACACCTTC
TRBJ2-7 | 13 | NA | many | TRBV15 | CATSTRDTYEQYF | TGTGCCACCAGCACGAGGGATACCTACGAGCAGTACTTC
TRBJ2-7 | 16 | NA | NA | TRBV21-1 | CASSKWGGRGSHEQYF | TGTGCCAGCAGCAAATGGGGGGGTAGAGGCTCCCACGAGCAGTACTTC
TRBJ2-6 | 16 | NA | NA | TRBV30 | CAWGVRRFSGTNVLTF | TGTGCCTGGGGTGTACGACGGTTCTCTGGGACCAACGTCCTGACTTTC
TRBJ2-5 | 17 | TRBD2 | many | TRBV10-3 | CAISESTSGGVRQTQYF | TGTGCCATCAGTGAGTCGACTAGCGGGGGCGTCCGGCAGACCCAGTACTTC
TRBJ2-1 | 15 | TRBD1 | NA | TRBV28 | CANSTGTATNNEQFF | TGTGCCAACAGCACCGGGACAGCTACCAACAATGAGCAGTTCTTC
TRBJ1-2 | 13 | NA | few | TRBV7-9 | CASSLEVGGGYTF | TGTGCCAGCAGCTTAGAAGTTGGGGGTGGCTACACCTTC
TRBJ2-7 | 16 | NA | NA | TRBV5-1 | CASSSSAGSSTYEQYF | TGCGCCAGCAGCTCCTCGGCGGGCTCCTCTACCTACGAGCAGTACTTC
TRBJ2-3 | 12 | NA | NA | TRBV20-1 | CSAPLPGDTQYF | TGCAGTGCCCCGCTCCCTGGAGATACGCAGTATTTT
TRBJ2-3 | 15 | NA | many | TRBV6-1 | CASEQDDSSTDTQYF | TGTGCCAGCGAACAGGACGACTCTAGCACAGATACGCAGTATTTT
TRBJ2-5 | 15 | TRBD2 | many | TRBV9 | CASSFRSGGPETQYF | TGTGCCAGCAGCTTCCGTAGCGGGGGACCAGAGACCCAGTACTTC
TRBJ2-7 | 14 | TRBD1 | NA | TRBV18 | CASSRNRGNYEQYF | TGTGCCAGCTCGCGGAACAGGGGGAACTACGAGCAGTACTTC
TRBJ2-7 | 20 | TRBD2 | many | TRBV11-2 | CASSTLSPLAGGPTSYEQYF | TGTGCCAGCAGCACTCTCTCCCCCCTAGCGGGGGGCCCTACCTCCTACGAGCAGTACTTC
TRBJ2-3 | 16 | TRBD1 | NA | TRBV7-9 | CASSPGARGRLDTQYF | TGTGCCAGCAGCCCGGGGGCCAGGGGGCGTTTGGATACGCAGTATTTT
TRBJ2-2 | 16 | TRBD2 | NA | TRBV9 | CASSLRGGLNTGELFF | TGTGCCAGCAGCTTACGGGGGGGCCTGAACACCGGGGAGCTGTTTTTT
TRBJ1-2 | 12 | NA | many | TRBV29-1 | CSVGDRSNGYTF | TGCAGCGTTGGCGACAGGAGTAATGGCTACACCTTC
TRBJ1-5 | 13 | NA | NA | TRBV5-1 | CASRGSDNQPQHF | TGCGCCAGCAGAGGGTCTGACAATCAGCCCCAGCATTTT